Listed below are T cell receptor beta chains from one sample, sequenced in a study of cytomegalovirus exposure and HLA in healthy donors. Here immunoSEQ multiplex PCR was the method, and the copy in TCRdb shows in-frame clones only, minus some. This sample yields under 200,000 clones, of which roughly 85% are seen a single time; approximately 0.7% belongs to the top ten. Sequenced material: PBMCs. The receptor source for this set is a woman aged 40 to 50 in good health and CMV-seronegative. The CDR3 runs from the conserved cysteine through the conserved F or W. Fields, in order: V gene, CDR3 protein.

TRBV14 | CASSQGQDGYTF
TRBV6-6 | CASSTPPDSGTQYF
TRBV10-3 | CAISEDRTAFF
TRBV27 | CASSSSRQGRYEQYF
TRBV19 | CASSIGRAGVFEQYF
TRBV28 | CASSSGTLNTEAFF
TRBV19 | CASSLRAGGANTGELFF
TRBV5-6 | CASRPGTADHEQYF
TRBV19 | CASSTPSGELQETQYF
TRBV6-5 | CASSYSNPGQMYGYTF
TRBV9 | CASSVGSTGNTIYF
TRBV30 | CAWSGAGTEAFF
TRBV9 | CASSVPQTSGNADTQYF
TRBV12-5 | CASGLALGGGGEKLFF
TRBV6-1 | CASSQGHSGNTIYF
TRBV7-2 | CASSPRTSGMGETQYF
TRBV7-3 | CASSRNAGTSGTETQYF
TRBV29-1 | CSGTPGLAEATQYF
TRBV10-1 | CASSEGGQGGYEQYF
TRBV2 | CASSEVPPLGPQHF
TRBV11-2 | CASSLEGAGGTEAFF
TRBV5-1 | CASSLGRGRMNTEAFF